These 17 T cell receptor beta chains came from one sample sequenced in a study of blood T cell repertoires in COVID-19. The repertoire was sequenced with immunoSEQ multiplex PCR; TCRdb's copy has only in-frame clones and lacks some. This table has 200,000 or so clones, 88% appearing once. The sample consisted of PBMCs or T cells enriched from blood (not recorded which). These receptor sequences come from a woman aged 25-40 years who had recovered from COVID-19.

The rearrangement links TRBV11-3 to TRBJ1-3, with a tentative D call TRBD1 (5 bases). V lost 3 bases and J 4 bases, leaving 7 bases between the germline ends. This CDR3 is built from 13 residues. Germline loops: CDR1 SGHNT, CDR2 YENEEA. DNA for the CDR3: TGTGCCAGCAGCTTCGGACAAGGAAACACCATATATTTT. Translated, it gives CASSFGQGNTIYF.

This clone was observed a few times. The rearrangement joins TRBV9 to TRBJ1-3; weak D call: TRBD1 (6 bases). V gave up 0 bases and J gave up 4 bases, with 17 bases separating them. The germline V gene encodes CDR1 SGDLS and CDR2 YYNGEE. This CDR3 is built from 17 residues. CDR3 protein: CASSVALAGVSGNTIYF. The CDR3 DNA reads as TGTGCCAGCAGCGTAGCTTTGGCAGGGGTCTCAGGAAACACCATATATTTT.

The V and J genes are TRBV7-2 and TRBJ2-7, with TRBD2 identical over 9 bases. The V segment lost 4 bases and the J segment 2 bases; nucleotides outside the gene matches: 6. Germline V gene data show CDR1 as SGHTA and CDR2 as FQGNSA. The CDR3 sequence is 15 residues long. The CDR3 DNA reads TGTGCCAGCAGCTCGAATCCTAGCGGGACCTACGAGCAGTACTTC. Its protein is CASSSNPSGTYEQYF.

The CDR3 here is CASSYTGGYTF. Written as DNA, the CDR3 is TGTGCCAGCAGTTACACAGGTGGCTACACCTTC. The rearrangement joins TRBV11-2 to TRBJ1-2; tentative D call: TRBD1 (5 bases). Germline assignment: CDR1 SGHAT and CDR2 FQNNGV. Trimming removed 6 bases at V and 7 bases at J, with 9 bases between. There are 11 residues in the CDR3.

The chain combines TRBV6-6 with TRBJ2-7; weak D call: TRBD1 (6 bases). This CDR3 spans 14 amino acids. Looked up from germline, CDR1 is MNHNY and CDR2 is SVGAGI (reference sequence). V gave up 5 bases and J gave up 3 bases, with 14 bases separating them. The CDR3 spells CASSLTDSYYEQYF. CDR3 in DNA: TGTGCCAGCAGTCTGACGGACAGTTACTACGAGCAGTACTTC.

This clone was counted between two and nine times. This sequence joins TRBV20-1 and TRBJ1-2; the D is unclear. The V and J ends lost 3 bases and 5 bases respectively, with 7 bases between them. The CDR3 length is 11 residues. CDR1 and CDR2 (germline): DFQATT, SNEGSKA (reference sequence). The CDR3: CSARSVYGYTF. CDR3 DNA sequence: TGCAGTGCTAGGAGCGTGTATGGCTACACCTTC.

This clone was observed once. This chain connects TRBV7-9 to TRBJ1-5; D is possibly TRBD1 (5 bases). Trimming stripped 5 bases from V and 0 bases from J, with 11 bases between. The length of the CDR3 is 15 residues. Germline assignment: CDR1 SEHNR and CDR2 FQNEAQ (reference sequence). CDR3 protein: CASSSDSYSNQPQHF. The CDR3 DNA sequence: TGTGCCAGCAGCAGCGACAGCTATAGCAATCAGCCCCAGCATTTT. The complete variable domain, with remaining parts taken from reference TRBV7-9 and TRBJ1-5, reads DTGVSQNPRHKITKRGQNVTFRCDPISEHNRLYWYRQTLGQGPEFLTYFQNEAQLEKSRLLSDRFSAERPKGSFSTLEIQRTEQGDSAMYLCASSSDSYSNQPQHFGDGTRLSIL.

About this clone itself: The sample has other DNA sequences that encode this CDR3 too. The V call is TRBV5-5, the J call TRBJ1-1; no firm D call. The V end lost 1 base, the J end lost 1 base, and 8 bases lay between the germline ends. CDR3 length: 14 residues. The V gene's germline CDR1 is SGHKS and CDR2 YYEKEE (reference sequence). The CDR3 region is CASSLRRANTEAFF. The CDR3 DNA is TGTGCCAGCAGCTTGCGGAGGGCGAACACTGAAGCTTTCTTT.

CDR3: CASSPRRTAGPQHF. The CDR3 DNA reads as TGTGCCAGCAGCCCGCGCAGGACAGCCGGTCCCCAGCATTTT. The chain has TRBV3-1 (or the pseudogene TRBV3-2) and TRBJ1-5, with D possibly being TRBD1 (6 bases). This CDR3 contains 14 residues. V was shortened by 4 bases and J by 10 bases, with 17 bases between the two germline ends. Germline CDR1 LGHDT, CDR2 YNNKEL (reference sequence).

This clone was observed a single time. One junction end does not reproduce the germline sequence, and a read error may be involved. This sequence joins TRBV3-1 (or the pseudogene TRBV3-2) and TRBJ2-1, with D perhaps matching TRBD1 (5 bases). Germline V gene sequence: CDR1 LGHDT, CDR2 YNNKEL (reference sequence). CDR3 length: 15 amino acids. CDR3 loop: CASSHGNWVDKEQFF. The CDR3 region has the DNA TGTGCCAGCAGCCACGGAAATTGGGTGGACAAGGAGCAGTTCTTC.

As DNA, the CDR3 is TGTGCCAGTATGGTAGGAGCAAAACTGTTTTTT. This translates into CASMVGAKLFF. The gene calls are TRBV19 and TRBJ1-4; no reliable D call. With 7 bases removed from V and 10 bases from J, the gap between germline ends came to 10 bases. Germline assignment: CDR1 LNHDA and CDR2 SQIVND (reference sequence). CDR3 length: 11 residues.

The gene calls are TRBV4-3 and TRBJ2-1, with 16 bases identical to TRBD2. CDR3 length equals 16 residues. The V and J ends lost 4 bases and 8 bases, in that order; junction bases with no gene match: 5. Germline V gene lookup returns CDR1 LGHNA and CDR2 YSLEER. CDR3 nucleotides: TGCGCCAGCAGCCTAACTGGGACTAGCGGGGGGGATGAGCAGTTCTTC. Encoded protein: CASSLTGTSGGDEQFF.

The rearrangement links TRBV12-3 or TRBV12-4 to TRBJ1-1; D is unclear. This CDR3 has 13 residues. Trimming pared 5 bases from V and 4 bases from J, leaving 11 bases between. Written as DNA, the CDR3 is TGTGCCAGCAGTCCCCACGGGAGCACTGAAGCTTTCTTT. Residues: CASSPHGSTEAFF.

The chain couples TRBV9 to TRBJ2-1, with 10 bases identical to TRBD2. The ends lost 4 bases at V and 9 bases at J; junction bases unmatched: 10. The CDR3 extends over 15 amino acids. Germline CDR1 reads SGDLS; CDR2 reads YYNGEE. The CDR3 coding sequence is TGTGCCAGCAGCCCCATGAGCGGGGGGGCCCCTGAGCAGTTCTTC. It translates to CASSPMSGGAPEQFF.

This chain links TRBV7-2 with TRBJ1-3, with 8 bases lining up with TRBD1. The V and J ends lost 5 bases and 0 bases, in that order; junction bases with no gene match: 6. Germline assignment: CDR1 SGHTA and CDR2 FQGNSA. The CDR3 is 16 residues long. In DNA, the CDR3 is TGTGCCAGCAGCCCCGGACAGGGAGGCTCTGGAAACACCATATATTTT. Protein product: CASSPGQGGSGNTIYF.

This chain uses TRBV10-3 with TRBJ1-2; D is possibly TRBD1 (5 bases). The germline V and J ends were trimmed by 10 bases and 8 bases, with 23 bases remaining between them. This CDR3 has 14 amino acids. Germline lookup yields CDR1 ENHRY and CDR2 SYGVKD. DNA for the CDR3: TGTGCCACCCGTCAGGGCCAGACCGAGAGGGGCTACACCTTC. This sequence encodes CATRQGQTERGYTF.

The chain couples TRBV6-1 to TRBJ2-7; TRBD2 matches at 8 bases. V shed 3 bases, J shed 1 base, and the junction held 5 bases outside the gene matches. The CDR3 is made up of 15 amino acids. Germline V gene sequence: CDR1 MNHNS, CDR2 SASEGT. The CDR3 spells CASSEERGLSYEQYF. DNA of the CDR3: TGTGCCAGCAGTGAGGAGCGGGGGCTATCCTACGAGCAGTACTTC.